These T cell receptor beta chains were read from a single sample in a study of T cells in Graves' hyperthyroidism and ophthalmopathy. Via MiXCR, TCRdb re-called the multiplex PCR reads, giving one row per CDR3 protein. Here the sample spans nearly 600,000 distinct CDR3 sequences, 13% to 15% being singletons. Sequences were obtained from blood. These receptors were taken from a woman aged 18 to 35 with Graves' ophthalmopathy. CDR3s include the opening cysteine and the closing phenylalanine or tryptophan. D genes are given only for firm matches. Expanded clones get a size class; other rows say once, few or many, or leave the size out.

clone_size: few; d_call: .; cdr3_length: 16; v_call: TRBV19; j_call: TRBJ2-2; cdr3_nt: TGTGCCAGTAGTATACCCCGGACGGGTAACACCGGGGAGCTGTTTTTT; cdr3_aa: CASSIPRTGNTGELFF
clone_size: many; d_call: TRBD1; cdr3_length: 18; v_call: TRBV7-8; j_call: TRBJ2-7; cdr3_nt: TGTGCCAGCAGCTTAGGGGCAGGGGGAGAGAACTCCTACTACGAGCAGTACTTC; cdr3_aa: CASSLGAGGENSYYEQYF
clone_size: many; d_call: .; cdr3_length: 12; v_call: TRBV2; j_call: TRBJ1-2; cdr3_nt: TGTGCCAGCAGGAGGGGTGCCTGGGGCTACACCTTC; cdr3_aa: CASRRGAWGYTF
clone_size: .; d_call: .; cdr3_length: 14; v_call: TRBV12-3/TRBV12-4; j_call: TRBJ2-7; cdr3_nt: TGTGCCAGCAGTTCAGTTCTAACTACCTACGAGCAGTACTTC; cdr3_aa: CASSSVLTTYEQYF
clone_size: .; d_call: TRBD2; cdr3_length: 15; v_call: TRBV11-2; j_call: TRBJ2-1; cdr3_nt: TGTGCCAGCAGCCAAAGCGGGAGGGAGGACAATGAGCAGTTCTTC; cdr3_aa: CASSQSGREDNEQFF
clone_size: many; d_call: TRBD1; cdr3_length: 12; v_call: TRBV7-2; j_call: TRBJ2-3; cdr3_nt: TGTGCCAGCAGCCCCGGGACAGGGGAGCAGTATTTT; cdr3_aa: CASSPGTGEQYF
clone_size: few; d_call: .; cdr3_length: 15; v_call: TRBV7-9; j_call: TRBJ2-7; cdr3_nt: TGCGCCAGCAGCCCCAGACAGGCCGACTCCTACGAGCAGTACTTC; cdr3_aa: CASSPRQADSYEQYF
clone_size: .; d_call: TRBD2; cdr3_length: 15; v_call: TRBV9; j_call: TRBJ2-1; cdr3_nt: TGTGCCAGCAGCGTAGGCGGGACTAGGGTCAGTGAGCAGTTCTTC; cdr3_aa: CASSVGGTRVSEQFF
clone_size: few; d_call: .; cdr3_length: 14; v_call: TRBV7-6; j_call: TRBJ2-2; cdr3_nt: TGTGCCAGCAGCTTCCGGGACCACACCGGGGAGCTGTTTTTT; cdr3_aa: CASSFRDHTGELFF
clone_size: many; d_call: .; cdr3_length: 15; v_call: TRBV6-2/TRBV6-3; j_call: TRBJ2-5; cdr3_nt: TGTGCCAGCAAGTGGATCGGCGGGTACCAAGAGACCCAGTACTTC; cdr3_aa: CASKWIGGYQETQYF
clone_size: few; d_call: .; cdr3_length: 12; v_call: TRBV7-8; j_call: TRBJ2-7; cdr3_nt: TGTGCCAGCAGCCGACAGTCCGGCGAGCAGTACTTC; cdr3_aa: CASSRQSGEQYF
clone_size: .; d_call: .; cdr3_length: 14; v_call: TRBV7-9; j_call: TRBJ1-2; cdr3_nt: TGTGCCAGCAGCTTTGACGTTTCTAACTATGGCTACACCTTC; cdr3_aa: CASSFDVSNYGYTF
clone_size: many; d_call: TRBD2; cdr3_length: 18; v_call: TRBV27; j_call: TRBJ2-1; cdr3_nt: TGTGCCAGCACCACCACGGGGTGGGGACTAGCGGGAGAATATGAGCAGTTCTTC; cdr3_aa: CASTTTGWGLAGEYEQFF
clone_size: .; d_call: TRBD2; cdr3_length: 12; v_call: TRBV12-5; j_call: TRBJ2-1; cdr3_nt: TGTGCTAGTGGTTTGTCGGGGGGAGAGCAGTTCTTC; cdr3_aa: CASGLSGGEQFF
clone_size: many; d_call: .; cdr3_length: 15; v_call: TRBV7-2; j_call: TRBJ2-1; cdr3_nt: TGTGCCAGCACCTCGGGGCAGAGCTCCTACAATGAGCAGTTCTTC; cdr3_aa: CASTSGQSSYNEQFF
clone_size: few; d_call: TRBD1; cdr3_length: 14; v_call: TRBV11-3; j_call: TRBJ2-7; cdr3_nt: TGTGCCAGCAGTCTGAGGAACTCCGGGACAGGGCAGTACTTC; cdr3_aa: CASSLRNSGTGQYF
clone_size: many; d_call: .; cdr3_length: 15; v_call: TRBV30; j_call: TRBJ2-4; cdr3_nt: TGTGCCTGGAGTGATGGGACCTCCGATGGGGACATTCAGTACTTC; cdr3_aa: CAWSDGTSDGDIQYF
clone_size: .; d_call: TRBD1; cdr3_length: 15; v_call: TRBV24-1; j_call: TRBJ2-5; cdr3_nt: TGTGCCACCAGTGATCCCGGGACAGCCCAAGAGACCCAGTACTTC; cdr3_aa: CATSDPGTAQETQYF
clone_size: few; d_call: TRBD1; cdr3_length: 18; v_call: TRBV4-2; j_call: TRBJ1-3; cdr3_nt: TGTGCCAGCAGCCAACCTGACGGACAGGCGCTCTCTGGAAACACCATATATTTT; cdr3_aa: CASSQPDGQALSGNTIYF
clone_size: many; d_call: .; cdr3_length: 12; v_call: TRBV28; j_call: TRBJ1-2; cdr3_nt: TGTGCCAGCAGTCTGCCTAACTATGGCTACACCTTC; cdr3_aa: CASSLPNYGYTF
clone_size: many; d_call: .; cdr3_length: 15; v_call: TRBV6-5; j_call: TRBJ1-3; cdr3_nt: TGTGCCAGCAGTTACGGCCAGAGCTCTGGAAACACCATATATTTT; cdr3_aa: CASSYGQSSGNTIYF
clone_size: few; d_call: .; cdr3_length: 14; v_call: TRBV29-1; j_call: TRBJ2-7; cdr3_nt: TGCAGCGTTGTGGGGCTAGCATATACCTACGAGCAGTACTTC; cdr3_aa: CSVVGLAYTYEQYF
clone_size: few; d_call: TRBD1; cdr3_length: 16; v_call: TRBV5-6; j_call: TRBJ1-1; cdr3_nt: TGTGCCAGCAGCTTTATGTACAGGGGGATGAACACTGAAGCTTTCTTT; cdr3_aa: CASSFMYRGMNTEAFF
clone_size: many; d_call: .; cdr3_length: 15; v_call: TRBV20-1; j_call: TRBJ2-2; cdr3_nt: TGCAGTGCTAGCCGCCTTCTGGGGGTTACCGGGGAGCTGTTTTTT; cdr3_aa: CSASRLLGVTGELFF
clone_size: few; d_call: .; cdr3_length: 16; v_call: TRBV10-2; j_call: TRBJ1-6; cdr3_nt: TGCGCCAGCAGTGATATATGGACCTACAATAATTCACCCCTCCACTTT; cdr3_aa: CASSDIWTYNNSPLHF